The count of the clone carrying this TCR beta chain is one. Those enrolled, adults aged roughly 18 to 95 years, came from around 24 US areas. In the study's own analysis: Nucleated cell counts were estimated from reference gene primer amplification. Data came from immunoSEQ multiplex PCR; TCRdb stores just in-frame clones and leaves some out. V and J calls and clone size are as listed in that table; D and trimming were resolved from the DNA. Of approximately 310,000 clones in the sample, 85% were seen once. This entry comes from a study of blood T cell repertoires in COVID-19. This receptor was obtained from a woman in her twenties or thirties who had been exposed to COVID-19. Sequenced material: PBMCs or T cells enriched from blood (not recorded which).

CDR3 bases: TGTGCCAGCGTCACTAGCGGGACAGGCAATGAGCAGTTCTTC. It codes for CASVTSGTGNEQFF. This sequence joins TRBV2 and TRBJ2-1, with 10 bases that match TRBD2. The CDR3 is 14 residues long. Per germline, CDR1 SNHLY and CDR2 FYNNEI. The junction had 7 bases not matched to a gene; V was cut back by 8 bases and J by 6 bases.